The 31 T cell receptor beta chains presented below share a single source sample, sequenced in a study of T-cell reconstitution after alpha-beta-depleted transplantation in children. TCRbeta library construction was performed incorporating unique molecular identifiers. Each CDR3 protein gets one entry after TCRdb re-called the PCR reads with MiXCR. This table holds some 200,000 distinct CDR3 sequences, approximately 6% found once. The sample in question was PBMCs, obtained before TCRalphabeta/CD19-depleted stem cell transplant. These receptor sequences come from a girl less than two years old with combined immunodeficiency, due to receive a stem cell transplant.

This clonotype was counted ten times or more. The V and J genes are TRBV11-2 and TRBJ2-3; 7 positions match TRBD2. The CDR3 is made up of 14 amino acids. V lost 9 bases and J lost 4; bases outside the gene matches: 10. Germline V gene lookup returns CDR1 SGHAT and CDR2 FQNNGV. For the CDR3, the DNA is TGTGCCAGTTCGGGGCGGGAGCGGGCAGATACGCAGTATTTT. Protein: CASSGRERADTQYF.

This clonotype has only a few counts. J is TRBJ2-1 and V is TRBV4-3, with TRBD2 as a possible D gene (5 bases). V lost 4 bases to trimming and J lost 2 bases, with 12 bases between them. Germline lookup yields CDR1 LGHNA and CDR2 YSLEER. This CDR3 has 15 residues. The CDR3 sequence: CASSPRGLTYNEQFF. CDR3 nucleotides: TGCGCCAGCAGCCCGAGAGGGCTTACCTACAATGAGCAGTTCTTC.

V gene TRBV7-9 combines with J gene TRBJ2-5; no firm D call. V lost 3 bases and J 4 bases, leaving 6 bases between the germline ends. The CDR3 runs 12 residues. CDR1 SEHNR and CDR2 FQNEAQ come from the germline V gene (reference sequence). The CDR3 DNA reads as TGTGCCAGCAGCTTGCCAACAGAGACCCAGTACTTC. It yields the protein CASSLPTETQYF. Full variable domain (remainder filled in from reference TRBV7-9 and TRBJ2-5): DTGVSQNPRHKITKRGQNVTFRCDPISEHNRLYWYRQTLGQGPEFLTYFQNEAQLEKSRLLSDRFSAERPKGSFSTLEIQRTEQGDSAMYLCASSLPTETQYFGPGTRLLVL.

This clonotype was detected many times. The genes are TRBV7-2 and TRBJ2-1; 10 nucleotides line up with TRBD2. Germline lookup yields CDR1 SGHTA and CDR2 FQGNSA. J lost 8 bases, V lost 0 bases, and 13 bases had no gene match. This CDR3 has 18 amino acids. CDR3 nucleotide sequence: TGTGCCAGCAGCTTAGCGCTAATGATGTCTAGCGGGAGTTATGAGCAGTTCTTC. Protein product: CASSLALMMSSGSYEQFF.

This clonotype was counted many times. The chain uses TRBV28 and TRBJ1-2; D is unresolved. Germline V gene lookup returns CDR1 MDHEN and CDR2 SYDVKM. Trimming left V 8 bases short and J 8 bases short, with 21 bases between. This CDR3 region has 14 residues. This CDR3 reads CASALDPRREGYTF. In nucleotides, the CDR3 is TGTGCCAGCGCCCTCGACCCCCGGAGGGAGGGCTACACCTTC.

To note about this clonotype: A much larger clonotype is one base distant, so this may be a read error. V is TRBV4-3 and J is TRBJ2-3, with D tentatively TRBD1 or TRBD2 (5 bases each). Germline V gene data show CDR1 as LGHNA and CDR2 as YSLEER. This CDR3 is built from 19 residues. The V gene lost 0 bases and the J gene lost 1 base, with 20 bases spanning the gap. The CDR3 DNA reads as TGCGCCAGCAGCCAAGATGAGGGCCCATACGGGGCTCGCACAGATACGCAGTATTTT. Protein: CASSQDEGPYGARTDTQYF.

This clonotype was picked up many times. CDR3 in DNA: TGCAGTGCTCCCCCGGGGGACAGGGAGTACGAGCAGTACTTC. This codes for CSAPPGDREYEQYF. The chain employs TRBV20-1 and TRBJ2-7, with 9 bases aligning to TRBD1. This CDR3 is 14 amino acids long. J lost 4 bases, V lost 5 bases, and 9 bases had no gene match. The germline CDR1 and CDR2 sequences are DFQATT and SNEGSKA (reference sequence).

At least ten counts were recorded for this clonotype. This chain links TRBV6-5 with TRBJ1-1; a possible D gene is TRBD1 (5 bases). Germline assignment: CDR1 MNHEY and CDR2 SVGAGI. The CDR3 length is 15 residues. V was cut by 2 bases and J by 4 bases, with 14 bases left in between. CDR3 residues: CASSYLRGLGTEAFF. The CDR3, as DNA: TGTGCCAGCAGTTACCTAAGGGGTCTTGGCACTGAAGCTTTCTTT.

Many counts were recorded for this clonotype. J is TRBJ1-5 and V is TRBV28; 7 nucleotides line up with TRBD1. In germline, CDR1 is MDHEN, CDR2 SYDVKM. The CDR3 is made up of 14 amino acids. V dropped 3 bases and J dropped 6; count of bases not matched to a gene: 5. In DNA form, the CDR3 reads TGTGCCAGCAGTTTGAGGGGGCTGCCTCAGCCCCAGCATTTT. Amino acids: CASSLRGLPQPQHF.

This clonotype was observed a few times. The rearrangement uses TRBV7-2 and TRBJ1-1; unclear D gene. V lost 2 bases and J 6 bases, leaving 10 bases between the germline ends. The CDR3 runs 13 residues. Germline lookup yields CDR1 SGHTA and CDR2 FQGNSA. The CDR3 DNA reads TGTGCCAGCAGCTTAATCACTGGCGCTGAAGCTTTCTTT. It yields the protein CASSLITGAEAFF.

This clonotype has a handful of counts. CDR3 in DNA: TGCAGTGCTGCAAGACCGGGACCGGGACCTCTAAAGCTCCGGCGGCAAGAGACCCAGTACTTC. This sequence encodes CSAARPGPGPLKLRRQETQYF. V and J are TRBV20-1 and TRBJ2-5, with D perhaps TRBD1 or TRBD2 (5 bases each). This CDR3 spans 21 amino acids. Trimming took 5 bases from V and 2 from J, leaving 36 bases between them. Germline CDR1 DFQATT, CDR2 SNEGSKA (reference sequence).

This clonotype was observed at least ten times. This chain links TRBV12-3 or TRBV12-4 with TRBJ1-3, with a possible D match to TRBD1 (6 bases). V was cut by 1 base and J by 0 bases, with 13 bases left in between. The CDR3 covers 17 residues. The CDR3 nucleotides read TGTGCCAGCAGTTTAGAGGCAGGGGACTTCTCTGGAAACACCATATATTTT. Amino acids: CASSLEAGDFSGNTIYF.

This clonotype was observed many times. This chain links TRBV12-5 with TRBJ2-7; 7 bases align to TRBD1. Germline V lookup: CDR1 LGHNT, CDR2 FRNRAP. Germline trimming cut 2 bases from V and 1 base from J; bases unmatched to any gene: 11. The CDR3 spans 17 residues. The CDR3 reads CASGLFPGQFLSYEQYF. Written as DNA, the CDR3 is TGTGCTAGTGGTTTGTTCCCGGGACAGTTCTTATCCTACGAGCAGTACTTC.

The sample holds many counts of this clonotype. The chain couples TRBV11-2 to TRBJ2-1, with 14 bases identical to TRBD2. Germline CDR1 reads SGHAT; CDR2 reads FQNNGV. The CDR3 has 20 amino acids. V shed 5 bases, J shed 7 bases, and the junction held 19 bases outside the gene matches. CDR3 sequence: CASSPHLAPTSGRAGNEQFF. In DNA form, the CDR3 reads TGTGCCAGCAGCCCACACCTAGCCCCGACTAGCGGGAGGGCCGGGAATGAGCAGTTCTTC.

The sample holds many counts of this clonotype. CDR3 sequence reads: CASSLGDSPFGGYTF. Written as DNA, the CDR3 is TGCGCCAGCAGCTTGGGGGACAGTCCCTTCGGTGGCTACACCTTC. This sequence joins TRBV5-1 and TRBJ1-2; 7 bases are a match to TRBD1. The germline V gene encodes CDR1 SGHRS and CDR2 YFSETQ. The ends lost 0 bases at V and 7 bases at J; junction bases unmatched: 9. The CDR3 is made up of 15 amino acids.

This clonotype was counted at least ten times. This chain connects TRBV6-2 or TRBV6-3 to TRBJ1-5; D is possibly TRBD1 (5 bases). Germline loops: CDR1 MNHEY, CDR2 SVGEGT. Trimming pared 6 bases from V and 4 bases from J, leaving 19 bases between. The CDR3 consists of 16 residues. The CDR3 coding sequence is TGTGCCAGCAGAGCGACCGGGACGTCCCAGAATCAGCCCCAGCATTTT. Protein product: CASRATGTSQNQPQHF.

This clonotype was seen a few times. This rearrangement joins TRBV12-3 or TRBV12-4 to TRBJ2-1, with 8 bases identical to TRBD2. Trimming took 3 bases from V and 8 from J; bases not matched to a gene: 9. CDR3 size: 15 residues. CDR3 protein: CASSFTAGGVDEQFF. CDR3 DNA: TGTGCCAGCAGTTTCACGGCGGGAGGAGTGGATGAGCAGTTCTTC.

In its sample, this clonotype was seen many times. The chain has TRBV3-1 and TRBJ2-7, with D perhaps TRBD1 (6 bases). This CDR3 has 11 residues. Germline lookup yields CDR1 LGHDT and CDR2 YNNKEL (reference sequence). The germline V and J ends were trimmed by 2 bases and 10 bases, with 9 bases remaining between them. The CDR3 bases are TGTGCCAGCAGCCAACAGGGGAAACAGTACTTC. Amino acids: CASSQQGKQYF.

There are many counts of this clonotype. CDR3 DNA sequence: TGTGCCAGCAGCTTAGCGTATCGAGGGTTGTATGAGCAGTTCTTC. This translates into CASSLAYRGLYEQFF. This chain connects TRBV7-9 to TRBJ2-1; a weak D match, TRBD2 (5 bases). The germline V gene encodes CDR1 SEHNR and CDR2 FQNEAQ (reference sequence). This CDR3 contains 15 residues. Trimming took 0 bases from V and 8 from J, leaving 14 bases between them. The complete variable domain, with remaining parts taken from reference TRBV7-9 and TRBJ2-1, reads DTGVSQNPRHKITKRGQNVTFRCDPISEHNRLYWYRQTLGQGPEFLTYFQNEAQLEKSRLLSDRFSAERPKGSFSTLEIQRTEQGDSAMYLCASSLAYRGLYEQFFGPGTRLTVL.

There are many counts of this clonotype. The V and J genes are TRBV20-1 and TRBJ2-3; the match to TRBD2 covers 7 bases. V was pared by 2 bases and J by 1 base, with 9 bases of the junction left unmatched. Germline lookup yields CDR1 DFQATT and CDR2 SNEGSKA (reference sequence). This CDR3 region has 16 residues. Written as DNA, the CDR3 is TGCAGTGCTAGAAGGGGAAGCGGGGTGGGCACAGATACGCAGTATTTT. It encodes CSARRGSGVGTDTQYF.

This clonotype came up many times. The chain joins TRBV20-1 to TRBJ2-1, with no clear D. The CDR3 totals 10 residues. Germline CDR1 DFQATT, CDR2 SNEGSKA (reference sequence). V was cut by 2 bases and J by 7 bases, with 3 bases left in between. CDR3 DNA sequence: TGCAGTGCTAGAAGGAATGAGCAGTTCTTC. Its protein product is CSARRNEQFF.

The genes are TRBV29-1 and TRBJ2-7; 7 bases align to TRBD1. V lost 7 bases to trimming and J lost 4 bases; unmatched junction nucleotides: 7. The CDR3 has 12 residues. Germline V gives CDR1 SQVTM, CDR2 ANQGSEA. This CDR3 reads CSARTGPYEQYF. The CDR3 coding sequence is TGCAGCGCAAGGACAGGACCTTACGAGCAGTACTTC.

This clonotype was counted many times. V gene TRBV28 combines with J gene TRBJ2-7; D remains unclear. Germline V gene data show CDR1 as MDHEN and CDR2 as SYDVKM. The V and J ends lost 4 bases and 0 bases respectively, with 10 bases between them. The CDR3 runs 14 residues. CDR3 DNA: TGTGCCAGCAGTTCGGGTAGGTTCTCCTACGAGCAGTACTTC. It yields the protein CASSSGRFSYEQYF.

This clonotype was observed at least ten times. The rearrangement uses TRBV19 and TRBJ1-2; 8 bases are a match to TRBD1. This CDR3 contains 14 residues. Germline trimming cut 5 bases from V and 3 bases from J; bases unmatched to any gene: 5. The germline CDR1 and CDR2 sequences are LNHDA and SQIVND (reference sequence). CDR3 nucleotide sequence: TGTGCCAGTAGTGGGCAGGGGGCTTACTATGGCTACACCTTC. It yields the protein CASSGQGAYYGYTF.

V gene TRBV11-2 combines with J gene TRBJ2-5, with 12 bases aligning to TRBD2. Germline CDR1 SGHAT, CDR2 FQNNGV. V lost 3 bases, J lost 2 bases, and 13 bases stayed unmatched. This CDR3 contains 19 residues. This chain's CDR3 is CASSFPGARLAGAQETQYF. The CDR3 coding sequence is TGTGCCAGCAGCTTCCCTGGCGCAAGACTAGCGGGGGCACAAGAGACCCAGTACTTC.

In this sample, this clonotype turned up many times. The chain employs TRBV28 and TRBJ2-2, with TRBD2 as a possible D gene (5 bases). The CDR3 spans 16 residues. With 5 bases removed from V and 5 bases from J, the gap between germline ends came to 18 bases. Germline loops: CDR1 MDHEN, CDR2 SYDVKM. The CDR3 sequence is CASSLVDYTPTGELFF. CDR3 in DNA: TGTGCCAGCAGTCTGGTTGACTATACCCCAACCGGGGAGCTGTTTTTT.

The V gene is TRBV3-1, the J gene TRBJ2-5; 8 bases fit TRBD1. V lost 11 bases to trimming and J lost 4 bases; unmatched junction nucleotides: 21. The CDR3 covers 17 residues. The germline CDR1 and CDR2 sequences are LGHDT and YNNKEL (reference sequence). This CDR3 reads CACTQGLGLGTGETQYF. The CDR3 DNA is TGTGCCTGCACCCAAGGGTTGGGACTGGGGACAGGAGAGACCCAGTACTTC.

V is TRBV28 and J is TRBJ2-7; 9 bases match TRBD2. The CDR3 sequence is 15 residues long. Trimming cost V 2 bases and J 2 bases; bases outside gene matches: 4. Per the germline V gene, CDR1 is MDHEN and CDR2 is SYDVKM. As DNA, the CDR3 is TGTGCCAGCAGTTTAGGCGGGGGGGTAACCTACGAGCAGTACTTC. This translates into CASSLGGGVTYEQYF.

The chain recombines TRBV18 with TRBJ1-5; 9 nucleotides line up with TRBD1. The CDR3 length is 16 residues. Germline CDR1 reads KGHSH; CDR2 reads LQKENI. J was trimmed by 7 bases and V by 3 bases; bases with no gene match: 10. CDR3 in amino acids: CASSPPPATGGQPQHF. Written as DNA, the CDR3 is TGTGCCAGCTCACCGCCGCCGGCGACAGGGGGACAGCCCCAGCATTTT.

The chain uses TRBV19 and TRBJ1-1; possibly TRBD1 for D (6 bases). The CDR3 runs 13 residues. Trimming took 6 bases from V and 1 from J, leaving 9 bases between them. The germline V gene has CDR1 LNHDA and CDR2 SQIVND (reference sequence). The chain's CDR3 is CASRLTGNTEAFF. For the CDR3, the DNA is TGTGCCAGTAGACTGACAGGGAACACTGAAGCTTTCTTT.

This chain links TRBV30 with TRBJ2-5; D is uncertain. This CDR3 contains 13 residues. In germline, CDR1 is GTSNPN, CDR2 SVGIG (reference sequence). V lost 1 base and J lost 2, with 8 bases in between. For the CDR3, the DNA is TGTGCCTGGAGTGGACGTTTTCAAGAGACCCAGTACTTC. Amino acids: CAWSGRFQETQYF.